This T cell receptor beta chain emerged from a study of vaccination effects on CD4 cells after COVID-19. The study's findings and limits: Both infection-induced and vaccine-induced clones contracted markedly at late post-vaccination timepoints.

Prior to sequencing, the ViraFEST assay stimulated PBMC with viral peptide pools, which expanded the antigen-specific CD4+ T cells. The authors isolated CD4+ T cells after about eleven days of culture. Previously uninfected by SARS-CoV-2, the vaccine recipients also showed negative nucleocapsid antibodies. Cultures of about 2 million PBMC per well contained about 10 IU/ml IL-2 plus 10 ug/ml peptides. Half the medium was replaced with IL-2 medium on days 3 and 7. Using immunoSEQ multiplex PCR, the repertoire was profiled, and TCRdb retains in-frame clones only, with some absent. The sample contains approximately 40,000 clones, 55% to 75% of which appear only once. This clone has just a few counts. No antigen is known for it. V gave up 4 bases and J gave up 3 bases, with 0 bases separating them. The CDR3 is 11 residues long. Germline CDR1 reads LNHDA; CDR2 reads SQIVND (reference sequence).

This chain joins TRBV19 and TRBJ2-2; D remains unclear. The source is a human donor who received a COVID-19 vaccine. The source was CD4+ T cells from PBMCs cultured with SARS-CoV-2 spike peptides, collected before COVID-19 vaccination. In DNA, the CDR3 is TGTGCCAGTAGTAACACCGGGGAGCTGTTTTTT. This encodes CASSNTGELFF.